The T cell receptor beta chain under discussion was sequenced for a study of T-cell reconstitution after alpha-beta-depleted transplantation in children. This CDR3 has 13 residues. Germline V CDR1 and CDR2: KGHSH, LQKENI. V was clipped by 4 bases and J by 5 bases, with 9 bases between them. The table lists this clonotype with many counts. The authors prepared the TCRbeta library with unique molecular identifiers. MiXCR, applied by TCRdb to the PCR reads, yields one record per CDR3 protein. The table lists 120,000 or so distinct CDR3 sequences, over 9% of them singletons. This specimen was PBMCs from the stem cell graft donor, taken from the stem cell graft. The chain combines TRBV18 with TRBJ2-1; D not resolved. The sequence was collected from a human donor who donated a stem cell graft to a child with acute lymphoblastic leukemia. CDR3 sequence reads: CASSRLDDNEQFF. The CDR3 bases are TGTGCCAGCTCACGGCTGGACGACAATGAGCAGTTCTTC.